Below, one T cell receptor beta chain is given with its context. Its antigen remains undetermined. No qualities accompany the bases; no much larger clone lies one base away. This sample stems from a study of blood T cell repertoires in COVID-19 (dated by TCRdb to 2019 to 2021). About the study as a whole: Collaborator samples came from the United States, Italy and Spain and covered acute and convalescent phases of COVID-19. Samples were obtained from the ongoing ImmuneRACE study (first 160 participants) and from about 1,300 subjects provided by 6 global collaborators. Sample metadata almost always included a de-identified subject ID, COVID-19 status, age in years and sex. Where available, HLA class I and class II types were obtained from metadata supplied by the sample provider rather than from assay-based typing. Deeply sampled blood TCRbeta repertoires from subjects exposed to, actively infected with, or recovered from COVID-19 were included in the dataset. The prospective study material was composed of cDNA or gDNA derived from T cells, B-cell-depleted T cells, or PBMCs. The repertoires were made available in a free public database intended to serve as a resource for research on the immune response to SARS-CoV-2. Study-wide conclusions, independent of this receptor: The quantity of clinical and demographic metadata differed by source and by participant and was supplied without curation.

Reading the germline V gene gives CDR1 SNHLY and CDR2 FYNNEI. Including cysteine and phenylalanine, the CDR3 has 12 amino acids. The sequence is cut down to CDR3 DNA, 36 bases in frame from base 1. A distance of 12 bases separates the germline ends of V and J, which lose 7 bases and 6 bases respectively. Participants in the prospective study were enrolled through a virtual design, were aged about 18 to 90 years, and lived in approximately 24 United States geographic areas. In the prospective study, participants were assigned to cohorts based on the clinical history participants reported in a screening survey and a study questionnaire. Recovered participants in ImmuneRACE Cohort 3 were defined as having two consecutive negative NP/OP PCR tests, clearance from a healthcare professional, or resolution of symptoms. In the prospective study, whole blood, serum and a nasopharyngeal or oropharyngeal swab were collected from each participant by mobile phlebotomists. Additional blood draws and questionnaires over an approximately two-month period could optionally be provided by prospective study participants. Prospective study blood samples were shipped either frozen or at room temperature before DNA extraction.

TCRbeta CDR3 regions were amplified from genomic DNA using the immunoSEQ Assay, a bias-controlled multiplex PCR. As for how the authors treated the data: Nucleated cell counts per sample were estimated from amplification of reference gene primers within the assay. Sequence reads were collapsed and filtered to measure the absolute abundance of every unique TCRbeta CDR3 rearrangement. For each sample, productive Simpson clonality was calculated as the square root of Simpson's diversity index across productive rearrangements. TCRdb carries this immuneACCESS record with in-frame sequences only. Its versions omit some clonotypes, under half of them owing to an unresolved V gene in the studies checked, with the rest unexplained. For V, J and clone size, that table is used; D and trimming come from the DNA. Present in this sample are roughly 300,000 clones, about 89% of which were seen just once. The ten largest account for less than 6% of the sample.

This receptor chain uses TRBV2 and TRBJ1-2; TRBD1 is possibly the D segment (6 matching bases). This clonotype was sampled from a woman aged 25-40 years who had recovered from COVID-19. Sequencing was carried out using PBMCs or T cells enriched from blood (not recorded which). The CDR3 has the sequence CASNGGPDGYTF. The DNA is as follows: TGTGCCAGCAACGGGGGGCCCGATGGCTACACCTTC.